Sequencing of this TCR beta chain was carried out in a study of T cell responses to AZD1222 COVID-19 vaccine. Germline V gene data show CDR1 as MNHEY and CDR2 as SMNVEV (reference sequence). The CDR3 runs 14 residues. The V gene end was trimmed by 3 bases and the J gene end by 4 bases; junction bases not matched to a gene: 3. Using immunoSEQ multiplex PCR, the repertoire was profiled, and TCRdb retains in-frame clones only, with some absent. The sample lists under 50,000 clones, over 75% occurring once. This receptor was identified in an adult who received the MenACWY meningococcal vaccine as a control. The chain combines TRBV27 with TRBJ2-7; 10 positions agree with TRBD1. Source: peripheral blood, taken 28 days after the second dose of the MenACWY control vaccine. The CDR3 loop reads CASSFRDRGYEQYF. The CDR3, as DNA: TGTGCCAGCAGTTTCAGGGACAGGGGATACGAGCAGTACTTC.